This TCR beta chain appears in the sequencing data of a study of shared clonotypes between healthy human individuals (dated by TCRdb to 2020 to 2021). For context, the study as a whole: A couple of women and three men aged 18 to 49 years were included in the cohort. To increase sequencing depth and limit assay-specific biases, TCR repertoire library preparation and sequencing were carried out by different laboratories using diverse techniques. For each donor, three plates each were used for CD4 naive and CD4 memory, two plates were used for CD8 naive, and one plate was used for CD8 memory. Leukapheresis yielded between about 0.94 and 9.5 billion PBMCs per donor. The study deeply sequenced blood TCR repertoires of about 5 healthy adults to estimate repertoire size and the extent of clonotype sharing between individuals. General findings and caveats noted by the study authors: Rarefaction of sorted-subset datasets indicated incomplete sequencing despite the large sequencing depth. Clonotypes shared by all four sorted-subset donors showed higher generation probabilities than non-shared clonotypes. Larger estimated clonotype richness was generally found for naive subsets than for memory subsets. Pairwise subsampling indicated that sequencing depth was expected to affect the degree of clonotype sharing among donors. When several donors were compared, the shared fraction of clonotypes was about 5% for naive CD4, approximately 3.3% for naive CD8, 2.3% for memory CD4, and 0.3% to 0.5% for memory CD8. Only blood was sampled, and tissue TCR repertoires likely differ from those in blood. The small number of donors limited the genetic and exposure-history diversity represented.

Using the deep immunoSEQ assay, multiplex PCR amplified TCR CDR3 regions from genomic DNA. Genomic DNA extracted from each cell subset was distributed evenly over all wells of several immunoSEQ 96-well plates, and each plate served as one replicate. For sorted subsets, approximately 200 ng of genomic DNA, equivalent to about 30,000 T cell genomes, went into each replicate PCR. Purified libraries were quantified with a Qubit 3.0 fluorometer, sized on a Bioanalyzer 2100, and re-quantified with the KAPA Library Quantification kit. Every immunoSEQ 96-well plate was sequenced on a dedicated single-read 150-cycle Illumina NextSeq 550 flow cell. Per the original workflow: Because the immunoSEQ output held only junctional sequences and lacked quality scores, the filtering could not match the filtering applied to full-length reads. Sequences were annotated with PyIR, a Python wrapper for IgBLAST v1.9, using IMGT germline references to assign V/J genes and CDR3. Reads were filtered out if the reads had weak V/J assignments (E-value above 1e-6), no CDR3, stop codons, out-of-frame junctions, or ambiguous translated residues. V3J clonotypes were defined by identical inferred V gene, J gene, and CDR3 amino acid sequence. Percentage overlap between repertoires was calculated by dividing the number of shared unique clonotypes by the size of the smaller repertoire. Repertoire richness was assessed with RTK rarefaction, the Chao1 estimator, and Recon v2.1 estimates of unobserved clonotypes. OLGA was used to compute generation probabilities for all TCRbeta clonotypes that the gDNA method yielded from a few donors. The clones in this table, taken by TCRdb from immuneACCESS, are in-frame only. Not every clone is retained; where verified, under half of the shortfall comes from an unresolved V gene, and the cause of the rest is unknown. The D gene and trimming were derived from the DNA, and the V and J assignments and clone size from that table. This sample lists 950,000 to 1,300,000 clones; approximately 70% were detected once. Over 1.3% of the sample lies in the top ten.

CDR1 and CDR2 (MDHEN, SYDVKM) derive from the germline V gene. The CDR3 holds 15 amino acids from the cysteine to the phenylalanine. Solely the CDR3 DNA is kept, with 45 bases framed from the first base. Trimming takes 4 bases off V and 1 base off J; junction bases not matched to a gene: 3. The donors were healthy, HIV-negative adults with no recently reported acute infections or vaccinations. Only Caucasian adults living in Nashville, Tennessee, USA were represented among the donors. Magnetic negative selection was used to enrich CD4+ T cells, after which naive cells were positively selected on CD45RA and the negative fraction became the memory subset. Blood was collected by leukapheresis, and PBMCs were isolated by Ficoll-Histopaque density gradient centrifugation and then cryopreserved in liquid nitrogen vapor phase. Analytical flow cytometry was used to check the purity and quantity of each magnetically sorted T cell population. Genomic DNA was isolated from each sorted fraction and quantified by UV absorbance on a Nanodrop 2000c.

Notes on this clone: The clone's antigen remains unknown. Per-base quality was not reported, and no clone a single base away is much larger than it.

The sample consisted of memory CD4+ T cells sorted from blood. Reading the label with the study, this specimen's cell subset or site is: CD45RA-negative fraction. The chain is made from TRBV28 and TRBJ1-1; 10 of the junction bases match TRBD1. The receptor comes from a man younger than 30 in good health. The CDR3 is CASSYDRGRNTEAFF. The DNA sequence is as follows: TGTGCCAGCAGTTACGACAGGGGGCGGAACACTGAAGCTTTCTTT. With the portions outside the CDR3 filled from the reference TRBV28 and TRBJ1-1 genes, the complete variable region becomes DVKVTQSSRYLVKRTGEKVFLECVQDMDHENMFWYRQDPGLGLRLIYFSYDVKMKEKGDIPEGYSVSREKKERFSLILESASTNQTSMYLCASSYDRGRNTEAFFGQGTRLTVV.